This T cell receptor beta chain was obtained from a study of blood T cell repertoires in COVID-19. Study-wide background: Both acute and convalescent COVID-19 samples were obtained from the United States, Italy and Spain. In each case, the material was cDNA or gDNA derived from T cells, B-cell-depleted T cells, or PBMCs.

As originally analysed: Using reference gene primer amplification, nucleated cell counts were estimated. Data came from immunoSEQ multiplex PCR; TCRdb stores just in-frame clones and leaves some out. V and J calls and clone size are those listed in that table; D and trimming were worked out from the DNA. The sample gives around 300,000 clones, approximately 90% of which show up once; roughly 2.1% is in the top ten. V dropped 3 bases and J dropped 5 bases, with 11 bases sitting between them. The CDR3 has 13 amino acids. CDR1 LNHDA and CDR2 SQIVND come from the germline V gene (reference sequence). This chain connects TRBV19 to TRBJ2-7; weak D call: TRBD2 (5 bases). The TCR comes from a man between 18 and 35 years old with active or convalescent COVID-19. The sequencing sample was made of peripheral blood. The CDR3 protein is CASSIVIGNEQYF. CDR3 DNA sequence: TGTGCCAGTAGTATTGTAATCGGGAACGAGCAGTACTTC.